This T cell receptor (beta chain) was captured by sequencing in a study of blood T cell repertoires in COVID-19. In the study overall: The cDNA or gDNA used as material had been derived from T cells, B-cell-depleted T cells, or PBMCs.

Cohort placement rested on clinical history that participants reported themselves. The recovered donors of Cohort 3 showed two negative PCRs, clearance, or symptom resolution. Authors' analysis steps: Estimation of nucleated cell counts was performed using reference gene primer amplification. Libraries were prepared by immunoSEQ multiplex PCR; TCRdb keeps only in-frame clonotypes and omits some of them. V and J calls and clone size are given by that table; D and trimming were obtained from the DNA. The repertoire includes roughly 330,000 clones, 87% of them detected once, and approximately 5% sits in the top ten. This sequence was found in a woman in her 30s who had recovered from COVID-19. Sequencing was carried out using PBMCs or T cells enriched from blood (not recorded which).

CDR3: CASSQDAGTSVHNEQFF. The CDR3 DNA reads as TGCGCCAGCAGCCAGGACGCCGGGACTAGCGTACACAATGAGCAGTTCTTC. The rearrangement links TRBV4-3 to TRBJ2-1, with TRBD2 matching over 10 bases. Germline assignment: CDR1 LGHNA and CDR2 YSLEER. Trimming at V came to 3 bases and at J to 5 bases, leaving 10 bases not matched to a gene. The CDR3 runs to 17 residues.